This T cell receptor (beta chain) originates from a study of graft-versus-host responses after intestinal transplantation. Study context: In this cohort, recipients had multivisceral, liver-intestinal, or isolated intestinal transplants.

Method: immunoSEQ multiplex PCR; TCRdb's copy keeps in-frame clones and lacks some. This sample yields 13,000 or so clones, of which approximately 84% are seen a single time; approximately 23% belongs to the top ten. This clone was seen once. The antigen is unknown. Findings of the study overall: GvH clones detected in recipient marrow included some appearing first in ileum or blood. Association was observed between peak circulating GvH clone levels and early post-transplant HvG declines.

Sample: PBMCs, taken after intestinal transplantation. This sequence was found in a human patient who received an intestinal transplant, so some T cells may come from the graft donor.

Here the CDR3 DNA reads TGTGCCAGCAGTTGGGGACAGTATAATTCACCCCTCCACTTT. This encodes CASSWGQYNSPLHF. V is TRBV6-5 and J is TRBJ1-6; 7 positions agree with TRBD1. This CDR3 is built from 14 residues. The V gene end was trimmed by 4 bases and the J gene end by 4 bases; junction bases not matched to a gene: 1. Germline V lookup: CDR1 MNHEY, CDR2 SVGAGI.